This T cell receptor (beta chain) originates from a study of blood T cell repertoires in COVID-19. At the level of the study: Samples representing acute and convalescent COVID-19 were sourced from the United States, Italy and Spain. From T cells, B-cell-depleted T cells, or PBMCs came the material, which was cDNA or gDNA.

This clone has just a few counts. CDR3 size: 17 residues. The V gene's germline CDR1 is SGHTA and CDR2 FQGNSA. The J segment lost 4 bases and the V segment lost 2 bases, leaving 12 bases of the junction unmatched. Participants reported their clinical history, and cohort assignment relied on those reports. Per the authors' pipeline: The assay estimated nucleated cells by amplifying reference gene primers. The table came from immunoSEQ multiplex PCR; TCRdb's copy has only in-frame clones and leaves some out. Clone size and V and J calls were adopted from that table, with D and trimming inferred from the DNA. The table records some 200,000 clones, roughly 80% of them present only once.

This receptor was taken from a woman aged 60 to 75 with acute COVID-19. The sequenced material came from PBMCs or T cells enriched from blood (not recorded which). This chain uses TRBV7-2 with TRBJ2-7, with TRBD2 matching over 9 bases. The CDR3 nucleotides read TGTGCCAGCAGCTTATGGAGTGGTGGACTAGCGCAATACGAGCAGTACTTC. This gives the protein CASSLWSGGLAQYEQYF.